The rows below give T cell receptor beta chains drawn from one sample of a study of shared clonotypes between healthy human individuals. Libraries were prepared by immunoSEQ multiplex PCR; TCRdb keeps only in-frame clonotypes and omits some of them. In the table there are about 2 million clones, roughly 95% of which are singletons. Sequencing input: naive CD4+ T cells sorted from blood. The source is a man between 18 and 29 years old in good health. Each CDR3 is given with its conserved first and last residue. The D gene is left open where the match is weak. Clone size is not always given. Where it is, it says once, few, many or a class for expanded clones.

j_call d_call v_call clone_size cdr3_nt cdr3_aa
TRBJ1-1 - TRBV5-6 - TGTGCCAGCAGCTTGGGTCTGGGTAATACTGAAGCTTTCTTT CASSLGLGNTEAFF
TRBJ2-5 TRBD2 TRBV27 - TGTGCCAGCAGTCCCCTGGGACTAGCGGAAGAGACCCAGTACTTC CASSPLGLAEETQYF
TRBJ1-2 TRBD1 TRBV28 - TGTGCCAGCAGTTTAGGAGCATCGGGACAGAGTGGCTACACCTTC CASSLGASGQSGYTF
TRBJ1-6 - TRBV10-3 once TGTGCCATCAGTGTCTACGTACAGGGAAATAATTCACCCCTCCACTTT CAISVYVQGNNSPLHF
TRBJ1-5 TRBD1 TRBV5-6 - TGTGCCAGCAGCGTGACAGGGAATGGCAATCAGCCCCAGCATTTT CASSVTGNGNQPQHF
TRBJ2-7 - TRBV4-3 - TGCGCCAGCAGCCAAGATGGCCCCTACGAGCAGTACTTC CASSQDGPYEQYF
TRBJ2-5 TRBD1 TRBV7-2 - TGTGCCAGCAGCTCGTGGACAGGGGGCGGGGAGACCCAGTACTTC CASSSWTGGGETQYF
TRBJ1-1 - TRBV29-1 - TGCAGCGTTGTCGGTAGGTTGAACACTGAAGCTTTCTTT CSVVGRLNTEAFF
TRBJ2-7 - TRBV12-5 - TGTGCTAGTGGTTTGGGAGGGGCCTACGAGCAGTACTTC CASGLGGAYEQYF
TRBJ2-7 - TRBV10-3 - TGTGCCATCAGTGAGTCTATTGGGTCGACCTACGAGCAGTACTTC CAISESIGSTYEQYF
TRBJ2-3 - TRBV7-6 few TGTGCCAGCAGCTTAATGCAAGTAGCGAGCGGCACAGATACGCAGTATTTT CASSLMQVASGTDTQYF
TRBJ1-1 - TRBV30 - TGTGCCTGGAGTGGCGGGGGCGGCCCAGCTTTCTTT CAWSGGGGPAFF
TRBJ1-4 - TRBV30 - TGTGCCTGGAGTCCACGGGGTGAAAAACTGTTTTTT CAWSPRGEKLFF
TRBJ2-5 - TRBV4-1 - TGCGCCAGCAGCCAAGATCAGCGCGGAGAGACCCAGTACTTC CASSQDQRGETQYF
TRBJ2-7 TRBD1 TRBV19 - TGTGCCAGTAGGAAGTCCGGGACAGGGGCCTACGAGCAGTACTTC CASRKSGTGAYEQYF
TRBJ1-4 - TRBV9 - TGTGCCAGCAGCGTCTCTCCTCAGGACGAAAAACTGTTTTTT CASSVSPQDEKLFF
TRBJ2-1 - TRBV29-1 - TGCAGCGGGGACTTATCCTACAATGAGCAGTTCTTC CSGDLSYNEQFF
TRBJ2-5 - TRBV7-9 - TGTGCCAGCAGCTTAGGGGTGAATATGGCCCAGTACTTC CASSLGVNMAQYF
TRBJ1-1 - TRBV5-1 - TGCGCCAGCAGCTTGGACGGGGGAGCTTTCTTT CASSLDGGAFF
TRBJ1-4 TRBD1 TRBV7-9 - TGTGCCAGCAGCCTCCGGGACAGGGGACCAAATGAAAAACTGTTTTTT CASSLRDRGPNEKLFF
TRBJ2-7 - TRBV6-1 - TGTGCCAGCAGTGAAAGGGGGACACCTGTTGAGCAGTACTTC CASSERGTPVEQYF
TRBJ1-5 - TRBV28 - TGTGCCAGCAGTTCCCCTCGAAGGCCAGGAAGCAATCAGCCCCAGCATTTT CASSSPRRPGSNQPQHF
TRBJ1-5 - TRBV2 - TGTGCCAGCAGCACCGACGGGAGCAATCAGCCCCAGCATTTT CASSTDGSNQPQHF
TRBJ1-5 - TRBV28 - TGTGCCAGCAGCAGGGATAATGTGTTCAATCAGCCCCAGCATTTT CASSRDNVFNQPQHF
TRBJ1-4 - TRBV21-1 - TGTGCCAGCAGCAAAGCGCAGGACAGGGAGAATGAAAAACTGTTTTTT CASSKAQDRENEKLFF
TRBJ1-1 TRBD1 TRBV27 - TGTGCCAGCAGACAGGGGGCGCGGGTCACTGAAGCTTTCTTT CASRQGARVTEAFF
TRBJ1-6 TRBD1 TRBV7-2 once TGTGCCAGCACCTTACGCCGGGACAGGGGTAATTCACCCCTCCACTTT CASTLRRDRGNSPLHF
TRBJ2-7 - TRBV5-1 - TGCGCCAGCAGGAGGGACGGGCGTGAGGTGGACGAGCAGTACTTC CASRRDGREVDEQYF
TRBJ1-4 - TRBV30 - TGTGCCTGGAGTGTCGTTAGGAGTTTCTCCGAAAAACTGTTTTTT CAWSVVRSFSEKLFF
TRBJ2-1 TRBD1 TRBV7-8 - TGTGCCAGCAAGCTCTGGGACAGCTCCTACAATGAGCAGTTCTTC CASKLWDSSYNEQFF
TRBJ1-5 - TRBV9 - TGTGCCAGCAGCGTAGACGCCGGGGGCAATCAGCCCCAGCATTTT CASSVDAGGNQPQHF
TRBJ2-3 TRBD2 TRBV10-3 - TGTGCCACCTCGGGACTAGCGGCTAGCACAGATACGCAGTATTTT CATSGLAASTDTQYF
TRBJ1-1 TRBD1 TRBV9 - TGTGCCAGCAGCGTGACAGGGGCGCGGGACACTGAAGCTTTCTTT CASSVTGARDTEAFF
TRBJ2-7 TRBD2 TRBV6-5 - TGTGCCAGCAGCCCCGGACTAGCGTTAACCTACGAGCAGTACTTC CASSPGLALTYEQYF
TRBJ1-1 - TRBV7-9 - TGTGCCAGCAGCTTAGGCACTGAAGCTTTCTTT CASSLGTEAFF
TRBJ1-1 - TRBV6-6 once TGTGCCAGCAGTTATAAGAACACTGAAGCTTTCTTT CASSYKNTEAFF
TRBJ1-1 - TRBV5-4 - TGTGCCAGCAGCCCTGCTAATGGGGGGAGAGGCACTGAAGCTTTCTTT CASSPANGGRGTEAFF
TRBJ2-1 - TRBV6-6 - TGTGCCAGCAGCACCGGGACCCAGGGATACAATGAGCAGTTCTTC CASSTGTQGYNEQFF
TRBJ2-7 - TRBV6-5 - TGTGCCAGCAGTTACTCCCCGTGGGGAAGCTCCTACGAGCAGTACTTC CASSYSPWGSSYEQYF
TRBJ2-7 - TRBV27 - TGTGCCAGCAGTCGGGACACCGTGAGTCACGAGCAGTACTTC CASSRDTVSHEQYF
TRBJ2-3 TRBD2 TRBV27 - TGTGCCAGCAGTTTAAGCGGGGGGCAGGTAGATACGCAGTATTTT CASSLSGGQVDTQYF
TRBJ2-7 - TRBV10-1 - TGCGCCAGCAAAGGGGGGTCCTACGAGCAGTACTTC CASKGGSYEQYF
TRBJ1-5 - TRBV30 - TGTGCCTGGTCCCTTTCAAGGCGGCAGCCCCAGCATTTT CAWSLSRRQPQHF
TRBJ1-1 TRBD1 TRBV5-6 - TGTGCCAGCAGCTTCGGGACAGGGTTGGTCACTGAAGCTTTCTTT CASSFGTGLVTEAFF
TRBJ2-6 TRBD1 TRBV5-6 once TGTGCCAGCAGCCCGGACCTTACAGGGGCTGGGGCCAACGTCCTGACTTTC CASSPDLTGAGANVLTF
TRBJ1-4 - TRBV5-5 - TGTGCCAGCAGCTTAGGGGAGATTAGGGAAAAACTGTTTTTT CASSLGEIREKLFF
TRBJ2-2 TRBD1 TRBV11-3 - TGTGCCAGCAGCTTACGGCAGGGGGAAGGGGAGCTGTTTTTT CASSLRQGEGELFF
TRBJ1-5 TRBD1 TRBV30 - TGTGCCTGGAGTGTACCGGACAGGGGAAGACGGCCCCAGCATTTT CAWSVPDRGRRPQHF
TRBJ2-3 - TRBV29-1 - TGCAGCGTTGAGGGCAGCGCTAGCACAGATACGCAGTATTTT CSVEGSASTDTQYF
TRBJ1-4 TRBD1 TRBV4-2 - TGTGCCAGCAGCGCCCGACAGGGTTATAATGAAAAACTGTTTTTT CASSARQGYNEKLFF
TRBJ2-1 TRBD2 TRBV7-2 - TGTGCCAGCAGCTTAGACGTAGCGGGAAGGAATGAGCAGTTCTTC CASSLDVAGRNEQFF
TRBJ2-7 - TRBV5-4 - TGTGCCAGCAGCTTGGGGGGCGGTGTGGGCTACGAGCAGTACTTC CASSLGGGVGYEQYF
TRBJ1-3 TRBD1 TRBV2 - TGTGCCAGCAGGACTAGGGACAGGGCACGGGAGACTGGAAACACCATATATTTT CASRTRDRARETGNTIYF
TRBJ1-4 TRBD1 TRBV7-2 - TGTGCCAGCAGCAGGGGGCTTCCTAATGAAAAACTGTTTTTT CASSRGLPNEKLFF
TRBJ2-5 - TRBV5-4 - TGTGCCAGCAGCTTGACTGGCGGGATAGGAGAGACCCAGTACTTC CASSLTGGIGETQYF
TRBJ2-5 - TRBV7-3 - TGTGCCAGCAGCTTAGTTGGGGAGACCCAGTACTTC CASSLVGETQYF
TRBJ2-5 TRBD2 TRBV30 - TGTGCCTGGGTGACTAGCGGGGGCCAAGAGACCCAGTACTTC CAWVTSGGQETQYF
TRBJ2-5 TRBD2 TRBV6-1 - TGTGCCAGCAGGCTGACTAGCGGGGCCCAAGAGACCCAGTACTTC CASRLTSGAQETQYF
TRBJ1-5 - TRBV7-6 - TGTGCCAGCAGCTTAGGGGGCCCAGGGGTAGGACAGCCCCAGCATTTT CASSLGGPGVGQPQHF